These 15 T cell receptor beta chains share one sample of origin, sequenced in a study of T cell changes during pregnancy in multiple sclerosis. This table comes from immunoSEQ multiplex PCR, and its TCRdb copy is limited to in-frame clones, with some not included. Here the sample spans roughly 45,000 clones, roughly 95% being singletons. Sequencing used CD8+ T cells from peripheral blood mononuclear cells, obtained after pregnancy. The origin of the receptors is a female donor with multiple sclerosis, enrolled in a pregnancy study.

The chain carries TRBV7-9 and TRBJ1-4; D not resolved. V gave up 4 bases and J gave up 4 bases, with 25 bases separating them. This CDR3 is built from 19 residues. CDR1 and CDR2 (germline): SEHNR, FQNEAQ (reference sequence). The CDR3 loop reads CASSSLPERQIPYNEKLFF. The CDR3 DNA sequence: TGTGCCAGCAGCTCACTACCCGAACGGCAGATTCCTTATAATGAAAAACTGTTTTTT. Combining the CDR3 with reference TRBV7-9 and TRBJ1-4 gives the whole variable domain DTGVSQNPRHKITKRGQNVTFRCDPISEHNRLYWYRQTLGQGPEFLTYFQNEAQLEKSRLLSDRFSAERPKGSFSTLEIQRTEQGDSAMYLCASSSLPERQIPYNEKLFFGSGTQLSVL.

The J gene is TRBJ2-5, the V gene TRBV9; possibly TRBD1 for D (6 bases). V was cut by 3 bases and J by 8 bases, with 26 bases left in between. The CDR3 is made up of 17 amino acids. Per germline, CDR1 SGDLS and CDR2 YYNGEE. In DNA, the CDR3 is TGTGCCAGCAGCGAGACCTGGGAACAGGGTAGGGCATTTACCCAGTACTTC. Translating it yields CASSETWEQGRAFTQYF. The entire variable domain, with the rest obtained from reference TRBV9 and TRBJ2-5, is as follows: DSGVTQTPKHLITATGQRVTLRCSPRSGDLSVYWYQQSLDQGLQFLIQYYNGEERAKGNILERFSAQQFPDLHSELNLSSLELGDSALYFCASSETWEQGRAFTQYFGPGTRLLVL.

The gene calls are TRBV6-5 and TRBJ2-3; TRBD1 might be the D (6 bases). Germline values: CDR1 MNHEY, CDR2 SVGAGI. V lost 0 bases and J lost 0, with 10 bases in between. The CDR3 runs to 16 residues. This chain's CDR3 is CASSYSGRGSTDTQYF. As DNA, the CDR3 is TGTGCCAGCAGTTACTCGGGCAGGGGCAGCACAGATACGCAGTATTTT.

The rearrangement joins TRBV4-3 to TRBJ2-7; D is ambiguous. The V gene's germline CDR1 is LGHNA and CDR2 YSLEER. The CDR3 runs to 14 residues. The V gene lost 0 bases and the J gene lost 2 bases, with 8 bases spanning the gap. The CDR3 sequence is CASSQDRVTYEQYF. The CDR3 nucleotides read TGCGCCAGCAGCCAAGATCGAGTGACCTACGAGCAGTACTTC.

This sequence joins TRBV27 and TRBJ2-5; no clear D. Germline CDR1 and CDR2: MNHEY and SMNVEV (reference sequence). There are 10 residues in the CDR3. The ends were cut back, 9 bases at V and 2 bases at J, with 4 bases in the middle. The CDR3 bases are TGTGCCAGTTCGCAAGAGACCCAGTACTTC. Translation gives CASSQETQYF.

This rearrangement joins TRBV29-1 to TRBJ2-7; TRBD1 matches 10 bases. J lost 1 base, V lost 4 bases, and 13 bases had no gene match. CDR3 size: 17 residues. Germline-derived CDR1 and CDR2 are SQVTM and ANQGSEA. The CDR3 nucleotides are TGCAGCGTTGCCGCGAGGGATGGGACAGGGGAGTCCTACGAGCAGTACTTC. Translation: CSVAARDGTGESYEQYF.

CDR3 nucleotides: TGTGCCAGCAGTGGGTTTCAGGGGGATACCACCTTGAGCAATCAGCCCCAGCATTTT. Protein: CASSGFQGDTTLSNQPQHF. This chain connects TRBV2 to TRBJ1-5; TRBD1 matches 7 bases. With V trimmed by 4 bases and J by 1 base, 16 bases remained unmatched. Per the germline V gene, CDR1 is SNHLY and CDR2 is FYNNEI. The CDR3 contains 19 residues.

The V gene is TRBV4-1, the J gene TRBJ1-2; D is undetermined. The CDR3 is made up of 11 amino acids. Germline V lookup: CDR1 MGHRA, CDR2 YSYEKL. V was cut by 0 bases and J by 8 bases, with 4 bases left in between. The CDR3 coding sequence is TGCGCCAGCAGCCAAGATAGCGGCTACACCTTC. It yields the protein CASSQDSGYTF.

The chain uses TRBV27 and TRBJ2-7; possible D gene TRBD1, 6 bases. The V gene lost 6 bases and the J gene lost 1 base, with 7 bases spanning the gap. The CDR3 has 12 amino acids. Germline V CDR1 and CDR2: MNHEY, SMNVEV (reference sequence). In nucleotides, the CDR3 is TGTGCCAGCAGCACAGGGTCCTACGAGCAGTACTTC. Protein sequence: CASSTGSYEQYF.

As DNA, the CDR3 is TGTGCCAGCAGCTTTCCGGAGATCTATGGCTACACCTTC. Protein: CASSFPEIYGYTF. The chain combines TRBV7-6 with TRBJ1-2; no reliable D call. Per the germline V gene, CDR1 is SGHVS and CDR2 is FNYEAQ. CDR3 length: 13 residues. V gave up 3 bases and J gave up 4 bases, with 9 bases separating them.

The CDR3 sequence: CASSQKTTGELFF. CDR3 sequence (DNA): TGCGCCAGCAGCCAAAAGACTACCGGGGAGCTGTTTTTT. The chain joins TRBV4-1 to TRBJ2-2; D gene ambiguous. The CDR3 extends over 13 amino acids. V gave up 2 bases and J gave up 5 bases, with 6 bases separating them. CDR1 is MGHRA, CDR2 YSYEKL, per germline.

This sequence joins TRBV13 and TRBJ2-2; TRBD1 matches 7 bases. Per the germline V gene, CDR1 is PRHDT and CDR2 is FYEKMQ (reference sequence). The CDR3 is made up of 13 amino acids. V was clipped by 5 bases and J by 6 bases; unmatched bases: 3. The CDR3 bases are TGTGCCAGCAGCCTCGACAGGGCCGGGGAGCTGTTTTTT. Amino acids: CASSLDRAGELFF.

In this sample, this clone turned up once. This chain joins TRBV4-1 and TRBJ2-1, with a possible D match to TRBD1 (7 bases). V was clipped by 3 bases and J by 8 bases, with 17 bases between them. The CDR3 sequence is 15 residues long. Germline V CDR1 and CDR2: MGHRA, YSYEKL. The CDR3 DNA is TGCGCCAGCAGCCACCCCCGCCAGGGGGAGGATGAGCAGTTCTTC. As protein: CASSHPRQGEDEQFF.

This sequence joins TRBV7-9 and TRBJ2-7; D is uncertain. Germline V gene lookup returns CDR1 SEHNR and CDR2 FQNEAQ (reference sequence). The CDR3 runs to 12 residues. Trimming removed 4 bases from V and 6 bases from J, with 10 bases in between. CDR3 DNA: TGTGCCAGCAGCTCGACAAGAGTCGAGCAGTACTTC. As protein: CASSSTRVEQYF.

CDR3 protein: CASSEFGTGRNTEAFF. The CDR3 DNA sequence: TGTGCCAGCAGTGAATTCGGGACAGGCCGCAACACTGAAGCTTTCTTT. J is TRBJ1-1 and V is TRBV6-1; 8 nucleotides align to TRBD1. The CDR3 runs to 16 residues. The V gene's germline CDR1 is MNHNS and CDR2 SASEGT. V dropped 2 bases and J dropped 2; count of bases not matched to a gene: 7.